This T cell receptor (beta chain) originates from a study of early T cells in non-severe SARS-CoV-2 infection. Individual cDNA molecules received unique molecular identifiers. TCRdb reprocessed the 5' RACE reads via MiXCR and lists one record per CDR3 protein. Among around 55,000 distinct CDR3 sequences listed, around 12% were seen once. This clonotype came up many times. Per the germline V gene, CDR1 is LGHNT and CDR2 is FRNRAP. Trimming pared 6 bases from V and 3 bases from J, leaving 6 bases between. The CDR3 covers 11 residues. The chain carries TRBV12-5 and TRBJ2-7; the D is unclear. The specimen sequenced was whole blood. The TCR sequence derives from an adult who was a healthcare worker with PCR-confirmed SARS-CoV-2 infection or an uninfected control (not recorded which). CDR3 region: CASGPGYEQYF. DNA for the CDR3: TGTGCTAGTGGCCCCGGCTACGAGCAGTACTTC.